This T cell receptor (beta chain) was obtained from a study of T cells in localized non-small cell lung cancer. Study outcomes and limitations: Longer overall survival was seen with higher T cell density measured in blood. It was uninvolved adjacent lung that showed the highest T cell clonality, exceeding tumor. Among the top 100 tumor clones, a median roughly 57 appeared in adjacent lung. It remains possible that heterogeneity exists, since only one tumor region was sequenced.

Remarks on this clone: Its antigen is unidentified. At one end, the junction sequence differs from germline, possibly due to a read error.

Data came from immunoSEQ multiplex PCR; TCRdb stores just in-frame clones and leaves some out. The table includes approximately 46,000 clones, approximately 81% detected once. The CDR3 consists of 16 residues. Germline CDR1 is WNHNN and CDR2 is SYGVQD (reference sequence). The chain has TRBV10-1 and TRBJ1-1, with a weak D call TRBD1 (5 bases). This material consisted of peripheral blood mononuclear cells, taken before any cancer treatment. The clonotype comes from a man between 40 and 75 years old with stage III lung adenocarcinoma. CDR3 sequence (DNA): TGCGCCAGCAGCGAGTCCGGGACCCACAGCGGGACTGAAGCTTTCTTT. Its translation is CASSESGTHSGTEAFF.